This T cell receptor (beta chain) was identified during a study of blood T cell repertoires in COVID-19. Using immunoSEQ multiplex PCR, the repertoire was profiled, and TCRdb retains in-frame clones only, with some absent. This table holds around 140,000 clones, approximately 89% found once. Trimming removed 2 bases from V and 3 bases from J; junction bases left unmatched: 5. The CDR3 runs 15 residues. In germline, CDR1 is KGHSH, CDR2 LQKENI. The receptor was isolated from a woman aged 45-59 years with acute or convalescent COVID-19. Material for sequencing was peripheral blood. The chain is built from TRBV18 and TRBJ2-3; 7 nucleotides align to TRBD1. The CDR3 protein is CASSPKQGFTDTQYF. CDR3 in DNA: TGTGCCAGCTCACCAAAACAGGGGTTTACAGATACGCAGTATTTT.